The 18 T cell receptor beta chains below were found in one sample sequenced in a study of OX40 agonist ivuxolimab in advanced cancers. Sequenced by immunoSEQ multiplex PCR; TCRdb stores in-frame clones only, minus some. The sample holds around 67,000 clones; approximately 90% are singletons and the top ten take approximately 1.2%. Source: CD4+ or CD8+ T cells sorted from blood, taken in a trial of the OX40 agonist ivuxolimab. The source of these receptors is an adult with an advanced solid tumor such as melanoma, head and neck, liver or kidney cancer.

The chain joins TRBV10-3 to TRBJ1-3; no definite D call. V gave up 6 bases and J gave up 4 bases, with 10 bases separating them. The germline CDR1 and CDR2 sequences are ENHRY and SYGVKD. CDR3 size: 13 residues. In DNA, the CDR3 is TGTGCCATCAGCCAGCCGAGGGGAAACACCATATATTTT. Its translation: CAISQPRGNTIYF.

This chain connects TRBV11-2 to TRBJ1-6; 9 bases line up with TRBD1. The junction had 6 bases not matched to a gene; V was cut back by 4 bases and J by 8 bases. CDR1 is SGHAT, CDR2 FQNNGV, per germline. The CDR3 runs to 15 residues. The CDR3 sequence is CASSSHRGLDSPLHF. The CDR3 DNA is TGTGCCAGCAGCTCGCACAGGGGGCTGGATTCACCCCTCCACTTT.

The genes are TRBV18 and TRBJ1-5; D gene uncertain. The germline V gene encodes CDR1 KGHSH and CDR2 LQKENI. The CDR3 has 15 amino acids. V was trimmed by 2 bases and J by 1 base, leaving 9 bases between them. The DNA for the CDR3 is TGTGCCAGCTCACCAACCGCGGTCAGCAATCAGCCCCAGCATTTT. Protein sequence: CASSPTAVSNQPQHF.

The chain employs TRBV29-1 and TRBJ2-3; the D gene is possibly TRBD2 (6 bases). The CDR3 covers 13 residues. V was cut by 5 bases and J by 4 bases, with 13 bases left in between. The germline V gene has CDR1 SQVTM and CDR2 ANQGSEA. For the CDR3, the DNA is TGCAGCGTTCGGAGGGCGGGCCCAGATACGCAGTATTTT. It specifies CSVRRAGPDTQYF.

The V and J genes are TRBV7-2 and TRBJ1-2; 12 bases agree with TRBD1. The CDR3 has 15 amino acids. Germline loops: CDR1 SGHTA, CDR2 FQGNSA. The V segment lost 5 bases and the J segment 7 bases; nucleotides outside the gene matches: 8. CDR3 region: CASSPRDRGPSGYTF. The DNA for the CDR3 is TGTGCCAGCAGCCCTCGGGACAGGGGGCCAAGTGGCTACACCTTC.

The chain couples TRBV9 to TRBJ2-7, with D hard to call. The V gene lost 4 bases and the J gene lost 6 bases, with 14 bases spanning the gap. The germline V gene has CDR1 SGDLS and CDR2 YYNGEE. The CDR3 extends over 13 amino acids. CDR3 region: CASSLRLGAEQYF. DNA for the CDR3: TGTGCCAGCAGCCTCCGTCTGGGCGCCGAGCAGTACTTC. The variable domain in full, with the rest retrieved from reference TRBV9 and TRBJ2-7, is DSGVTQTPKHLITATGQRVTLRCSPRSGDLSVYWYQQSLDQGLQFLIQYYNGEERAKGNILERFSAQQFPDLHSELNLSSLELGDSALYFCASSLRLGAEQYFGPGTRLTVT.

J is TRBJ2-3 and V is TRBV4-3, with 8 bases matching TRBD2. Germline loops: CDR1 LGHNA, CDR2 YSLEER. This CDR3 contains 16 residues. J lost 2 bases, V lost 3 bases, and 7 bases had no gene match. In DNA form, the CDR3 reads TGCGCCAGCAGCCACCGAAGCGGGAGTAACACAGATACGCAGTATTTT. This gives the protein CASSHRSGSNTDTQYF.

The J gene is TRBJ1-5, the V gene TRBV6-6, with TRBD1 identical over 8 bases. Germline V gene sequence: CDR1 MNHNY, CDR2 SVGAGI (reference sequence). Unmatched junction bases numbered 12, after V lost 5 bases and J lost 6 bases. The CDR3 has 16 residues. The CDR3 reads CASSPARTGIFQPQHF. The CDR3 DNA sequence: TGTGCCAGCAGTCCCGCCCGGACAGGGATCTTTCAGCCCCAGCATTTT.

The rearrangement links TRBV5-1 to TRBJ2-3, with D uncertain. V lost 0 bases and J lost 5, with 1 base in between. Germline assignment: CDR1 SGHRS and CDR2 YFSETQ. CDR3 size: 11 residues. This CDR3 reads CASSLGDTQYF. The CDR3 coding sequence is TGCGCCAGCAGCTTGGGAGATACGCAGTATTTT. Full variable domain (remainder filled in from reference TRBV5-1 and TRBJ2-3): KAGVTQTPRYLIKTRGQQVTLSCSPISGHRSVSWYQQTPGQGLQFLFEYFSETQRNKGNFPGRFSGRQFSNSRSEMNVSTLELGDSALYLCASSLGDTQYFGPGTRLTVL.

This sequence joins TRBV7-2 and TRBJ1-5; unclear D gene. Germline V CDR1 and CDR2: SGHTA, FQGNSA. The CDR3 is 16 residues long. Trimming took off 1 base at V and 2 bases at J, with 12 bases between the two ends. In DNA form, the CDR3 reads TGTGCCAGCAGCTTAGTCAGGCTTTTTGGCAATCAGCCCCAGCATTTT. Protein product: CASSLVRLFGNQPQHF. The entire variable domain, with the rest obtained from reference TRBV7-2 and TRBJ1-5, is as follows: GAGVSQSPSNKVTEKGKDVELRCDPISGHTALYWYRQSLGQGLEFLIYFQGNSAPDKSGLPSDRFSAERTGGSVSTLTIQRTQQEDSAVYLCASSLVRLFGNQPQHFGDGTRLSIL.

The genes are TRBV27 and TRBJ1-5; possibly TRBD1 for D (5 bases). The germline gives CDR1 MNHEY, CDR2 SMNVEV (reference sequence). V was trimmed by 5 bases and J by 4 bases, leaving 15 bases between them. The CDR3 length is 15 residues. This CDR3 reads CASSLSGFFNQPQHF. In DNA form, the CDR3 reads TGTGCCAGCAGTCTTTCAGGGTTTTTTAATCAGCCCCAGCATTTT.

This chain links TRBV30 with TRBJ2-1; 9 bases match TRBD1. The length of the CDR3 is 14 residues. Germline V gene data show CDR1 as GTSNPN and CDR2 as SVGIG (reference sequence). Trimming at V came to 5 bases and at J to 8 bases, leaving 10 bases not matched to a gene. CDR3 sequence (DNA): TGTGCCTGGGTAGGGGGACAGGGTACCTATGAGCAGTTCTTC. Amino acid sequence: CAWVGGQGTYEQFF. The full variable domain, rest sourced from reference TRBV30 and TRBJ2-1, is SQTIHQWPATLVQPVGSPLSLECTVEGTSNPNLYWYRQAAGRGLQLLFYSVGIGQISSEVPQNLSASRPQDRQFILSSKKLLLSDSGFYLCAWVGGQGTYEQFFGPGTRLTVL.

V gene TRBV27 combines with J gene TRBJ2-2, with D perhaps assigned TRBD1 or TRBD2 (5 bases each). The V end lost 0 bases, the J end lost 4 bases, and 18 bases lay between the germline ends. This CDR3 is 18 amino acids long. CDR1 and CDR2 from the germline V gene are MNHEY and SMNVEV (reference sequence). CDR3 sequence: CASSLSGPLVAGTGELFF. CDR3 sequence (DNA): TGTGCCAGCAGTTTATCGGGACCCCTAGTCGCGGGCACCGGGGAGCTGTTTTTT.

This clone was found a few times. The chain couples TRBV19 to TRBJ2-5; tentatively, D is TRBD1 (5 bases). The CDR3 has 14 residues. V was trimmed by 0 bases and J by 7 bases, leaving 12 bases between them. Germline loops: CDR1 LNHDA, CDR2 SQIVND (reference sequence). DNA for the CDR3: TGTGCCAGTAGTATAGATCTGGGCACAGGGACCCAGTACTTC. Amino acids: CASSIDLGTGTQYF.

The chain couples TRBV11-2 to TRBJ2-5, with D possibly matching TRBD2 (6 bases). Germline V gene data show CDR1 as SGHAT and CDR2 as FQNNGV. Trimming stripped 0 bases from V and 5 bases from J, with 13 bases between. CDR3 length: 15 amino acids. The CDR3 DNA sequence: TGTGCCAGCAGCTTAGATGGACGGGGGTGGGAGACCCAGTACTTC. Translated, it gives CASSLDGRGWETQYF.

This clone turned up a few times. The chain has TRBV2 and TRBJ1-5; 10 bases align to TRBD1. The CDR3 loop spans 15 amino acids. The germline V gene has CDR1 SNHLY and CDR2 FYNNEI. V was pared by 8 bases and J by 2 bases, with 6 bases of the junction left unmatched. As DNA, the CDR3 is TGTGCCAGCCTCCGGGACAGGGGTGGCAATCAGCCCCAGCATTTT. Encoded protein: CASLRDRGGNQPQHF.

The V and J genes are TRBV28 and TRBJ2-3; perhaps D is TRBD1 or TRBD2 (7 bases each). Per the germline V gene, CDR1 is MDHEN and CDR2 is SYDVKM. The CDR3 covers 15 residues. V was pared by 7 bases and J by 3 bases, with 17 bases between. The CDR3 DNA reads as TGTGCCAGCAACATGCAGGGGGGGTCGACAGATACGCAGTATTTT. Translation: CASNMQGGSTDTQYF.

This sequence joins TRBV6-5 and TRBJ2-7, with D tentatively TRBD2 (6 bases). The CDR3 length is 14 residues. Germline V CDR1 and CDR2: MNHEY, SVGAGI. Deletions cut 6 bases from V and 2 bases from J, with 14 bases between. Here the CDR3 reads CASSQPGVTYEQYF. The CDR3 DNA is TGTGCCAGCAGCCAGCCGGGGGTCACCTACGAGCAGTACTTC.